The source of this T cell receptor beta chain is a study of Ad26.COV2.S vaccination and SARS-CoV-2 variants. Turning to the study itself: Ad26.COV2.S given intramuscularly, once or twice 56 days apart.

The CDR3 runs to 14 residues. V lost 3 bases to trimming and J lost 1 base, with 9 bases between them. Germline V lookup: CDR1 SGHTA, CDR2 FQGTGA. The treatment: over 15 received Ad26.COV2.S at low or high dose, single or two shots; five or six received placebo; per-sample allocation not given. Specimen acquisition occurred on day 63 following the initial vaccine or placebo injection. The repertoire was sequenced with immunoSEQ multiplex PCR; TCRdb's copy has only in-frame clones and lacks some. The data show about 350,000 clones, about 89% seen once. This receptor was identified in a person aged 18-65 years who received the Ad26.COV2.S COVID-19 vaccine or a placebo. The specimen was peripheral blood, collected in a trial of Ad26.COV2.S vaccine versus placebo. The chain is built from TRBV7-3 and TRBJ1-1, with D perhaps matching TRBD1 (5 bases). The CDR3 DNA is TGTGCCAGCAGCTTGGGACCGGGGAACACTGAAGCTTTCTTT. Protein: CASSLGPGNTEAFF.